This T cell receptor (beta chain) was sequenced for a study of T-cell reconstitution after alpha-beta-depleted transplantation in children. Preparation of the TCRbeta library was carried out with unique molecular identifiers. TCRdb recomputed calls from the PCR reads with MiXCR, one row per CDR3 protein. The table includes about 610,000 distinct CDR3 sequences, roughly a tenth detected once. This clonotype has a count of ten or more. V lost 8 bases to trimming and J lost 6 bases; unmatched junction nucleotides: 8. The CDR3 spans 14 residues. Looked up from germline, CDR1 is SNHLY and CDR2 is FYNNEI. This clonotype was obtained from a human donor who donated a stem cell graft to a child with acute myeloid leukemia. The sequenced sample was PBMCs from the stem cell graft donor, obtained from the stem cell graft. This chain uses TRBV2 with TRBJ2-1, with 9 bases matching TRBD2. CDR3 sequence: CASPQGLAFNEQFF. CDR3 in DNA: TGTGCCAGCCCTCAGGGACTAGCATTCAATGAGCAGTTCTTC. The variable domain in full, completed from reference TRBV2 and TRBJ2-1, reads EPEVTQTPSHQVTQMGQEVILRCVPISNHLYFYWYRQILGQKVEFLVSFYNNEISEKSEIFDDQFSVERPDGSNFTLKIRSTKLEDSAMYFCASPQGLAFNEQFFGPGTRLTVL.